Listed here is a single TCR beta chain. This sample was taken from a study of blood T cell repertoires in COVID-19. Clinical histories supplied by participants themselves formed the basis of cohort assignment. Assay used: immunoSEQ multiplex PCR; TCRdb lists only in-frame clones, some missing. The repertoire holds about 360,000 clones, with over 75% as singletons. The source material was PBMCs or T cells enriched from blood (not recorded which). The receptor's source is a man aged 25 to 40 who had recovered from COVID-19.

The CDR3 loop is CASYEAGRRMNTEAFF. CDR3 in DNA: TGTGCCAGCTACGAGGCGGGACGGCGTATGAACACTGAAGCTTTCTTT. The chain employs TRBV18 and TRBJ1-1; maybe TRBD1 (5 bases). Germline V gene lookup returns CDR1 KGHSH and CDR2 LQKENI. Trimming left V 7 bases short and J 0 bases short, with 18 bases between. There are 16 residues in the CDR3.